One and the same sample provided the 3 T cell receptor beta chains below, sequenced in a study of identical twins. TCRdb reanalysed the 5' RACE reads using MiXCR and keeps one entry per CDR3 protein. In the table there are roughly 1,500,000 distinct CDR3 sequences, around a third of which are singletons. Sequenced material: cord blood. Receptors were obtained from a newborn girl in good health.

V is TRBV6-5 and J is TRBJ1-2; TRBD1 might be the D (5 bases). The CDR3 has 15 residues. Trimming pared 6 bases from V and 8 bases from J, leaving 22 bases between. The germline gives CDR1 MNHEY, CDR2 SVGAGI. DNA for the CDR3: TGTGCCAGCAGCCCTCCACCGGGGGGACGGATGGGCTACACCTTC. It yields the protein CASSPPPGGRMGYTF.

This clonotype turned up a few times. This chain joins TRBV27 and TRBJ2-7; TRBD1 matches at 7 bases. CDR3 length: 15 amino acids. Germline V CDR1 and CDR2: MNHEY, SMNVEV (reference sequence). V gave up 2 bases and J gave up 2 bases; unmatched junction bases: 6. The CDR3 is CASSLSPTGTYEQYF. CDR3 sequence (DNA): TGTGCCAGCAGTTTAAGCCCGACAGGGACCTACGAGCAGTACTTC.

This clonotype was seen a few times. The gene calls are TRBV4-2 and TRBJ1-1; 10 nucleotides align to TRBD1. The CDR3 spans 15 residues. Germline assignment: CDR1 LGHNA and CDR2 YNFKEQ. J lost 3 bases, V lost 5 bases, and 6 bases had no gene match. The CDR3 loop reads CASSNRDRGDTEAFF. CDR3 bases: TGTGCCAGCAGCAATCGGGACAGGGGAGACACTGAAGCTTTCTTT.